This T cell receptor (beta chain) was captured by sequencing in a study of response to subunit inactivated influenza vaccine. Trimming took 5 bases from V and 0 from J, leaving 11 bases between them. Per the germline V gene, CDR1 is SGHTA and CDR2 is FQGNSA. The CDR3 consists of 15 residues. TCRdb processed the RT-PCR reads anew with MiXCR; each CDR3 protein has one entry. The sample lists about 700,000 distinct CDR3 sequences, 11% to 15% occurring once. The sequenced sample was PBMCs from blood, obtained approximately 15 days before vaccination. The chain links TRBV7-2 to TRBJ1-5; D remains unclear. This TCR derives from a man between 50 and 59 years old who received an inactivated influenza vaccine. The CDR3 sequence is CASSQWAASNQPQHF. Here the CDR3 DNA reads TGTGCCAGCAGCCAGTGGGCAGCTAGCAATCAGCCCCAGCATTTT.